The 9 T cell receptor beta chains below were found in one sample sequenced in a study of technical replicates of blood from a handful of donors. Sequenced by immunoSEQ multiplex PCR; TCRdb stores in-frame clones only, minus some. The top ten clones hold about 0.37% of a sample with 79,000 or so clones, just under 95% of them seen once. Sequencing input: T cells isolated from PBMCs. These receptors came from a human donor in good health.

The V and J genes are TRBV6-5 and TRBJ2-5; 7 nucleotides line up with TRBD1. This CDR3 contains 15 residues. The junction had 10 bases not matched to a gene; V was cut back by 5 bases and J by 4 bases. CDR1 and CDR2 from the germline V gene are MNHEY and SVGAGI. The CDR3 loop is CASSAIGQESETQYF. For the CDR3, the DNA is TGTGCCAGCAGTGCTATTGGACAGGAATCAGAGACCCAGTACTTC.

The rearrangement joins TRBV19 to TRBJ1-4, with 9 bases fitting TRBD1. The CDR3 sequence is 15 residues long. Per germline, CDR1 LNHDA and CDR2 SQIVND (reference sequence). V gave up 6 bases and J gave up 4 bases; unmatched junction bases: 6. The DNA of the CDR3 is TGTGCCAGTAGAGGGGACAGGGCCGGTAATGAAAAACTGTTTTTT. Its translation is CASRGDRAGNEKLFF. The variable domain in full, completed from reference TRBV19 and TRBJ1-4, reads DGGITQSPKYLFRKEGQNVTLSCEQNLNHDAMYWYRQDPGQGLRLIYYSQIVNDFQKGDIAEGYSVSREKKESFPLTVTSAQKNPTAFYLCASRGDRAGNEKLFFGSGTQLSVL.

V and J are TRBV19 and TRBJ2-7; D uncertain. The germline gives CDR1 LNHDA, CDR2 SQIVND (reference sequence). The CDR3 extends over 14 amino acids. The V end was cut by 0 bases, the J end by 0 bases, with 6 bases between. For the CDR3, the DNA is TGTGCCAGTAGTATAGATACATCCTCCTACGAGCAGTACTTC. It codes for CASSIDTSSYEQYF.

The chain is built from TRBV7-3 and TRBJ1-1; 8 positions match TRBD1. V lost 6 bases, J lost 5 bases, and 5 bases stayed unmatched. The CDR3 length is 13 residues. In germline, CDR1 is SGHTA, CDR2 FQGTGA. The CDR3 region is CASSQDRVTEAFF. CDR3 coding DNA: TGTGCCAGCAGTCAGGACAGGGTGACTGAAGCTTTCTTT.

J is TRBJ1-5 and V is TRBV18; D remains ambiguous. CDR1 and CDR2 (germline): KGHSH, LQKENI. There are 16 residues in the CDR3. The V end was cut by 4 bases, the J end by 7 bases, with 20 bases between. The DNA for the CDR3 is TGTGCCAGCTCACTAACACAAACTGAACGGGTCCAGCCCCAGCATTTT. Amino acids: CASSLTQTERVQPQHF.

The chain carries TRBV7-8 and TRBJ1-2, with D possibly matching TRBD1 (6 bases). The CDR3 covers 16 residues. Per the germline V gene, CDR1 is SGHVS and CDR2 is FQNEAQ. Trimming left V 0 bases short and J 4 bases short, with 15 bases between. CDR3 sequence reads: CASSLAPGHNLYGYTF. Here the CDR3 DNA reads TGTGCCAGCAGCTTAGCCCCGGGACACAATCTCTATGGCTACACCTTC.

The chain links TRBV15 to TRBJ2-3; TRBD2 agrees at 15 bases. Trimming cost V 3 bases and J 14 bases; bases outside gene matches: 6. CDR1 LNHNV and CDR2 YYDKDF come from the germline V gene (reference sequence). The CDR3 has 14 residues. DNA of the CDR3: TGTGCCACCAGCAGGGGACTAGCGGGAGGAGGGGGGTATTTT. Translating it yields CATSRGLAGGGGYF. Filled out from reference TRBV15 and TRBJ2-3, the complete variable domain reads DAMVIQNPRYQVTQFGKPVTLSCSQTLNHNVMYWYQQKSSQAPKLLFHYYDKDFNNEADTPDNFQSRRPNTSFCFLDIRSPGLGDTAMYLCATSRGLAGGGGYFGPGTRLTVL.

V is TRBV6-6 and J is TRBJ1-5; TRBD1 matches at 7 bases. CDR1 MNHNY and CDR2 SVGAGI come from the germline V gene (reference sequence). The V gene end was trimmed by 5 bases and the J gene end by 6 bases; junction bases not matched to a gene: 10. The CDR3 loop spans 15 amino acids. CDR3: CASSDTGEESQPQHF. The CDR3 region has the DNA TGTGCCAGCAGTGATACAGGGGAAGAGAGTCAGCCCCAGCATTTT.

The rearrangement links TRBV19 to TRBJ2-1; D is unresolved. CDR1 is LNHDA and CDR2 is SQIVND in the germline V gene (reference sequence). This CDR3 comprises 13 residues. Trimming cost V 7 bases and J 7 bases, with 14 bases left between them. CDR3 sequence reads: CASTTSYRNEQFF. The CDR3 region has the DNA TGTGCCAGTACTACCTCTTACCGTAATGAGCAGTTCTTC.